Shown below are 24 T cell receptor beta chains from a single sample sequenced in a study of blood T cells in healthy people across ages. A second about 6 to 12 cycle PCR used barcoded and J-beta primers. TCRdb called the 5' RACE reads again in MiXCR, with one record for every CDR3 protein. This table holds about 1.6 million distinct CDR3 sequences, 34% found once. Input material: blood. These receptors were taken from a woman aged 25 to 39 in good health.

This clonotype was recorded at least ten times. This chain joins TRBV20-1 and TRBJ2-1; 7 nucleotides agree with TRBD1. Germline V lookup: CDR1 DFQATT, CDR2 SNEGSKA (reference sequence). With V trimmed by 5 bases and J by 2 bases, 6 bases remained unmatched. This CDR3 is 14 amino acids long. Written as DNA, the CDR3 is TGCAGTGCTCCTGGACAGGTAGCCTACAATGAGCAGTTCTTC. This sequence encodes CSAPGQVAYNEQFF.

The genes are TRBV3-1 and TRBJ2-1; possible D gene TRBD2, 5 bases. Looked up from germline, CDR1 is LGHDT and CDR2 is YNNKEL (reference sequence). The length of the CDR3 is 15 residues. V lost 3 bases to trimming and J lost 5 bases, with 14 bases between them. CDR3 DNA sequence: TGTGCCAGCAGCCAGATGGCCACCGGGGACAATGAGCAGTTCTTC. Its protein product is CASSQMATGDNEQFF.

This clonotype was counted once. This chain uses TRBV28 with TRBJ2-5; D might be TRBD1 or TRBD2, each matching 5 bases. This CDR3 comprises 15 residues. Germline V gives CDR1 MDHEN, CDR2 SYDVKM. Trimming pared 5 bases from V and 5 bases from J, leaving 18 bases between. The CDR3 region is CASSRFGTQGETQYF. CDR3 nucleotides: TGTGCCAGCAGTCGGTTCGGGACCCAGGGCGAGACCCAGTACTTC. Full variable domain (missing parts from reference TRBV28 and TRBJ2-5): DVKVTQSSRYLVKRTGEKVFLECVQDMDHENMFWYRQDPGLGLRLIYFSYDVKMKEKGDIPEGYSVSREKKERFSLILESASTNQTSMYLCASSRFGTQGETQYFGPGTRLLVL.

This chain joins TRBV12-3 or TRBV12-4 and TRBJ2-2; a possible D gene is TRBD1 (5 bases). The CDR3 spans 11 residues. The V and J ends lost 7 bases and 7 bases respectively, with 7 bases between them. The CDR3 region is CASKGIGELFF. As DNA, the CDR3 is TGTGCCAGCAAGGGGATCGGGGAGCTGTTTTTT.

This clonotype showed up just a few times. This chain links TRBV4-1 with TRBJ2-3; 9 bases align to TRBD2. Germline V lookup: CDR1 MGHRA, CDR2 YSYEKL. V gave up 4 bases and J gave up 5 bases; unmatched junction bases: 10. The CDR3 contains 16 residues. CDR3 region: CASSPGASGVGDTQYF. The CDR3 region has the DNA TGCGCCAGCAGCCCCGGAGCTAGCGGGGTGGGAGATACGCAGTATTTT.

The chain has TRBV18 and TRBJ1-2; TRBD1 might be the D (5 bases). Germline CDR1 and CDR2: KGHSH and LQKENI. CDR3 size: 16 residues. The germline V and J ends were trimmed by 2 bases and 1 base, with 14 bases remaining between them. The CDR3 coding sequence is TGTGCCAGCTCACCAGTAGGTGGACACCGTAACTATGGCTACACCTTC. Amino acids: CASSPVGGHRNYGYTF.

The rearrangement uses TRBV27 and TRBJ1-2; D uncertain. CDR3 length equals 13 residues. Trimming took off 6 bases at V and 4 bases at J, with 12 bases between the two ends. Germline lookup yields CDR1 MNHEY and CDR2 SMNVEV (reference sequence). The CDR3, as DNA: TGTGCCAGCAGCTCCCTAACCGGCTATGGCTACACCTTC. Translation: CASSSLTGYGYTF.

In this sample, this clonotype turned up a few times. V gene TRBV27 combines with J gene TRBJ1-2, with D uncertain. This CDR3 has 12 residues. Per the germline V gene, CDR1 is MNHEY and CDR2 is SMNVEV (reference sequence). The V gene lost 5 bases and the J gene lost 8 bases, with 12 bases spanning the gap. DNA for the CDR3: TGTGCCAGCAGTCCCCCAGGTAGAGGCTACACCTTC. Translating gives CASSPPGRGYTF.

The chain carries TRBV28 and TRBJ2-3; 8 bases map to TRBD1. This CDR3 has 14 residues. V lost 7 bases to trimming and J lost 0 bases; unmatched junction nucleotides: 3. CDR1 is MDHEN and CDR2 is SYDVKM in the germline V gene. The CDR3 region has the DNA TGTGCCAGCATCCAGGGGGCTAGCACAGATACGCAGTATTTT. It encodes CASIQGASTDTQYF.

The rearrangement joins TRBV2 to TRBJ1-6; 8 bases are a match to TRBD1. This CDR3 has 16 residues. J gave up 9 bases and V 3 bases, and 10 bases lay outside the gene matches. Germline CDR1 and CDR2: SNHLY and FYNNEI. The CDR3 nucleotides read TGTGCCAGCAGTGACCCCGGGACAGGTTCATCTTCACCCCTCCACTTT. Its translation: CASSDPGTGSSSPLHF.

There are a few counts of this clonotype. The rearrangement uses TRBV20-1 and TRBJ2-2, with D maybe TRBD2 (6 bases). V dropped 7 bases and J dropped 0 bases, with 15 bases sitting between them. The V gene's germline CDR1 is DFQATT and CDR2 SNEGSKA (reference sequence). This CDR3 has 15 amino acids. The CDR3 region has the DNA TGCAGTGTCCCGCGGGACGGATCGAACACCGGGGAGCTGTTTTTT. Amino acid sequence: CSVPRDGSNTGELFF.

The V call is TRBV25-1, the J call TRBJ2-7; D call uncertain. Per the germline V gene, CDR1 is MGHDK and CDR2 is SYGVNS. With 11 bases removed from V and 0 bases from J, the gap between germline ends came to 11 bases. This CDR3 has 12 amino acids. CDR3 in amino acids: CAGSESSYEQYF. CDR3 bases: TGTGCCGGCTCTGAATCCTCCTACGAGCAGTACTTC.

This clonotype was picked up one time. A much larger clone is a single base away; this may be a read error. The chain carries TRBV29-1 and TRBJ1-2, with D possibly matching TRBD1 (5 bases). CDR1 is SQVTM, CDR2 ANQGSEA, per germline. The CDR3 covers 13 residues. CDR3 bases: TGCAGCGTTGGACTGAGGGAGGGGTATGACTACACCTTC. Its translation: CSVGLREGYDYTF.

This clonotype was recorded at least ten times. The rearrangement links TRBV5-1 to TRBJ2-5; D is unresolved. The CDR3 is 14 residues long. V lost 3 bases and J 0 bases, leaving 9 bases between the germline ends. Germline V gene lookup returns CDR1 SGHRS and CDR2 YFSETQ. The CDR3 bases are TGCGCCAGCAGCTCACAGATGTACCAAGAGACCCAGTACTTC. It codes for CASSSQMYQETQYF.

Here the CDR3 DNA reads TGTGCCACCAGTGATTCCCTCGCGACTAGCTGGGAGACCCAGTACTTC. Protein: CATSDSLATSWETQYF. The rearrangement joins TRBV24-1 to TRBJ2-5, with 7 bases lining up with TRBD2. V was clipped by 2 bases and J by 5 bases; unmatched bases: 10. Germline lookup yields CDR1 KGHDR and CDR2 SFDVKD. The CDR3 is 16 amino acids.

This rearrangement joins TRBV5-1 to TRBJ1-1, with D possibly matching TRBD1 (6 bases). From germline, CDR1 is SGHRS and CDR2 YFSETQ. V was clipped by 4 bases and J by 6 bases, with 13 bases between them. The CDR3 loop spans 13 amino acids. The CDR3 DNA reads TGCGCCAGCAGCCCCGCGGGACAATCTGAAGCTTTCTTT. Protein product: CASSPAGQSEAFF.

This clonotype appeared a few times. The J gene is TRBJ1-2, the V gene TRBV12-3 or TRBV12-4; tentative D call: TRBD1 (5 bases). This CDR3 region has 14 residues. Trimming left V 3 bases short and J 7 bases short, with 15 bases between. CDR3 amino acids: CASSFGGKPFGYTF. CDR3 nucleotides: TGTGCCAGCAGTTTTGGGGGTAAGCCCTTTGGCTACACCTTC.

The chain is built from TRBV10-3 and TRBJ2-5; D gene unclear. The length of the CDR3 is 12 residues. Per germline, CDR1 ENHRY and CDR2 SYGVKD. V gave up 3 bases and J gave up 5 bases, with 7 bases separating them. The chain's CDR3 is CAISEKLETQYF. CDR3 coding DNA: TGTGCCATCAGTGAAAAGCTGGAGACCCAGTACTTC.

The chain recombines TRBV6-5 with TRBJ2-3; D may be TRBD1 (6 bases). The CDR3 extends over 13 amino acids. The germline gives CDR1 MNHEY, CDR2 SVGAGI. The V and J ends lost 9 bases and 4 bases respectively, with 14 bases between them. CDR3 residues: CARGPGAPDTQYF. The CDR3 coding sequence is TGTGCCAGAGGGCCAGGGGCGCCAGATACGCAGTATTTT.

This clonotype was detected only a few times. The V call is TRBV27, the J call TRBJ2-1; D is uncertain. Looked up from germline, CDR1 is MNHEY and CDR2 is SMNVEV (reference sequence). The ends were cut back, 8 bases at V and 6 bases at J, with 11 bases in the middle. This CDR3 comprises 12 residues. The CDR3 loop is CASGSQVNEQFF. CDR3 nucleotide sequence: TGTGCCAGCGGCTCACAAGTCAATGAGCAGTTCTTC.

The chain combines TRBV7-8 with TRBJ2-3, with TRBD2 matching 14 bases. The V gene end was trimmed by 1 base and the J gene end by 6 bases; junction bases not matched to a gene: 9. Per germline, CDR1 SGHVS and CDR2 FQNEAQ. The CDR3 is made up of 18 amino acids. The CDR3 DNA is TGTGCCAGCAGCTTAGAAGGACTAGCGGGGGGTCTTCGGGATACGCAGTATTTT. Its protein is CASSLEGLAGGLRDTQYF. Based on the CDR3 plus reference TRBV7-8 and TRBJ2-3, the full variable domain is GAGVSQSPRYKVAKRGQDVALRCDPISGHVSLFWYQQALGQGPEFLTYFQNEAQLDKSGLPSDRFFAERPEGSVSTLKIQRTQQEDSAVYLCASSLEGLAGGLRDTQYFGPGTRLTVL.

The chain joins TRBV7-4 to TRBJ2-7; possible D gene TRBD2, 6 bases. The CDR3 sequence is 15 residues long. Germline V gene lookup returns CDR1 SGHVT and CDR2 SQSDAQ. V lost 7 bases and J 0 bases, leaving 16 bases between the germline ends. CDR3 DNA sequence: TGTGCCAGCAAGCGGGTACAGAAGAGCTCCTACGAGCAGTACTTC. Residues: CASKRVQKSSYEQYF.

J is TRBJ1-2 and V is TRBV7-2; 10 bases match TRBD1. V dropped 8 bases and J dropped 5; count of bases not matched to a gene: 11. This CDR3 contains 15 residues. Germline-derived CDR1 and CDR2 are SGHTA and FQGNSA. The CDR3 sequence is CASCPDRGRVYGYTF. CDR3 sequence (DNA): TGTGCCAGCTGCCCCGACAGGGGGCGCGTGTATGGCTACACCTTC. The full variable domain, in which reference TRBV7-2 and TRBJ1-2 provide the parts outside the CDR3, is GAGVSQSPSNKVTEKGKDVELRCDPISGHTALYWYRQSLGQGLEFLIYFQGNSAPDKSGLPSDRFSAERTGGSVSTLTIQRTQQEDSAVYLCASCPDRGRVYGYTFGSGTRLTVV.

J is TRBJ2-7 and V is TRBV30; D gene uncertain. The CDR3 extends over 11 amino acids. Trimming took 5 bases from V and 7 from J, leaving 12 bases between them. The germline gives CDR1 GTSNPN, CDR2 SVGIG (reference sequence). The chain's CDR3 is CAWGRSWEQYF. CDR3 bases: TGTGCCTGGGGGCGATCTTGGGAGCAGTACTTC.